The T cell receptor beta chain under discussion was sequenced for a study of identifying expanded T cells in peripheral blood. V was clipped by 0 bases and J by 5 bases, with 12 bases between them. Germline V gene data show CDR1 as SGHRS and CDR2 as YFSETQ. The CDR3 loop spans 14 amino acids. This table comes from immunoSEQ multiplex PCR, and its TCRdb copy is limited to in-frame clones, with some not included. The sample lists some 100,000 clones; about 85% were seen once. No infections or other immune events were documented during collection. The receptor's source is a person aged 18 to 70 in good health. The chain has TRBV5-1 and TRBJ2-7, with D perhaps matching TRBD1 (6 bases). Input material: blood. DNA of the CDR3: TGCGCCAGCAGCTTGGACAGGGTCGGAAACGAGCAGTACTTC. The encoded protein is CASSLDRVGNEQYF. Looking up the rest from reference TRBV5-1 and TRBJ2-7 gives the full variable domain: KAGVTQTPRYLIKTRGQQVTLSCSPISGHRSVSWYQQTPGQGLQFLFEYFSETQRNKGNFPGRFSGRQFSNSRSEMNVSTLELGDSALYLCASSLDRVGNEQYFGPGTRLTVT.